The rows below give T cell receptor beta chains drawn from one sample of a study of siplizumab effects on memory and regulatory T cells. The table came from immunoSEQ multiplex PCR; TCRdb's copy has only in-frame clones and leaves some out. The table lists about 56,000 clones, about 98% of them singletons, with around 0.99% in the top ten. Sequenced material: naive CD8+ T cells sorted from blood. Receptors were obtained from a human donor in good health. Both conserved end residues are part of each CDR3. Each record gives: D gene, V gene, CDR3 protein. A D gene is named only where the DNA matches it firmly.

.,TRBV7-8,CASSLQGTLNTEAFF
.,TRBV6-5,CASSQGSSYEQYF
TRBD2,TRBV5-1,CASSLSGSSYNEQFF
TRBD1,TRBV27,CASGDRDYEQYF
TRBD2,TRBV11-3,CASSLQRENIQYF
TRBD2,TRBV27,CASRARTSGRSDEQFF
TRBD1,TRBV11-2,CASSSGTGIGEQYF
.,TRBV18,CASSPRDTGANVLTF
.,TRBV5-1,CASSWGNYEQYF
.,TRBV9,CASSVGMDTQYF
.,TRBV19,CASSLGYEQYF
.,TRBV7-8,CASSLGVGLVRDTQYF
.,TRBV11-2,CASSLAGAPIEQFF
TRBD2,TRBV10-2,CASSLAGGAYNEQFF
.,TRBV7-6,CASSSRLENIQYF
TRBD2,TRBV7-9,CATGLAGVAYEQYF
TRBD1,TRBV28,CASIARDRGRAGELFF
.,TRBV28,CASSPQETQYF
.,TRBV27,CASSFSGSYNEQFF
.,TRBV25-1,CASSASPHEQYF
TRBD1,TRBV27,CASKDLTGDRAFF
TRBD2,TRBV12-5,CASGLLSPGLAGSNEQFF
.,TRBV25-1,CASSEWEAGAITDTQYF
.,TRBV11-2,CASSLPRPSLNNEQFF
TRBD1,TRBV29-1,CSVGGTGESYEQYF
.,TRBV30,CAWRPGAGNTIYF
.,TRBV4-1,CASSQGINNEQFF
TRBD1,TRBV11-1,CASSLARDSPYEQYF
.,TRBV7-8,CASSLVMERTNTGELFF
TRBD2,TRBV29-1,CSVAGTSSGEQYF
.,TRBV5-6,CASSPGHLVYEQYF
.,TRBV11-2,CASSLWGGAEAFF
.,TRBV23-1,CASSQSSNWGNEQFF
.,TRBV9,CASSVEGDNSPLHF
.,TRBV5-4,CASSVGSSPLHF
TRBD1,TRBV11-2,CASSLLTQGASYEQYF
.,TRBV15,CATSNLGTPNLNNEQFF
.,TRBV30,CAWSVGVGEQYF
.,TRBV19,CASSTPLGVYEQYF
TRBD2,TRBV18,CASSPGTSVEEQFF
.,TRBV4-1,CASSLLEGEQYF
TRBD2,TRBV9,CASSVGTSGVNEQFF
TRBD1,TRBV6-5,CASSLGTGGREQYF
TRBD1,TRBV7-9,CASSLGGRGKTEAFF
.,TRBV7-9,CASSLGGGNEQFF
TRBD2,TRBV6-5,CASSYRLAGYEQYF